The clone carrying this T cell receptor beta chain has at least ten counts. Its target is not known. The data derive from a study of identical twins. General study results and limits: Cord blood's abundant beta clonotypes had fewer insertions, unlike memory repertoires.

Unique molecular identifiers were present on the cDNA, and a universal primer site came from template switching. TCRdb itself ran the 5' RACE reads through MiXCR, one entry per CDR3 protein. The sample carries roughly 250,000 distinct CDR3 sequences, approximately 7.9% recorded once. All donors were healthy Caucasians. V lost 9 bases to trimming and J lost 4 bases; unmatched junction nucleotides: 17. This CDR3 has 18 amino acids. Germline CDR1 is SNHLY and CDR2 is FYNNEI. These same records also appear under a second study, on yellow fever vaccine responses in identical twins.

Sequenced material: CD8+ T cells sorted from blood. The TCR comes from a woman in her late teens or twenties in good health. The rearrangement joins TRBV2 to TRBJ2-7; 14 bases are shared with TRBD2. CDR3 region: CASAEVGLAGVLQYEQYF. The CDR3 DNA reads as TGTGCCAGTGCTGAGGTGGGACTAGCGGGAGTACTTCAGTACGAGCAGTACTTC.